A single sample is the source of the 6 T cell receptor beta chains below, sequenced in a study of early T cells in non-severe SARS-CoV-2 infection. TCRdb reprocessed the 5' RACE reads with MiXCR, giving one entry per CDR3 protein. The top ten hold about 3% of the sample, which has over 50,000 distinct CDR3 sequences, over 9.5% seen once. Sequencing input: whole blood. The receptors derive from an adult who was a healthcare worker with PCR-confirmed SARS-CoV-2 infection or an uninfected control (not recorded which).

This clonotype was seen many times. The genes are TRBV29-1 and TRBJ2-5; weak D call: TRBD1 (5 bases). CDR1 SQVTM and CDR2 ANQGSEA come from the germline V gene. V dropped 4 bases and J dropped 5 bases, with 14 bases sitting between them. This CDR3 is built from 13 residues. The CDR3 loop reads CSVAGRVAETQYF. The CDR3 coding sequence is TGCAGCGTTGCGGGCAGGGTGGCGGAGACCCAGTACTTC.

The sample holds many counts of this clonotype. This sequence joins TRBV20-1 and TRBJ2-1; 7 nucleotides match TRBD1. This CDR3 is 12 amino acids long. V was clipped by 7 bases and J by 10 bases; unmatched bases: 10. Per germline, CDR1 DFQATT and CDR2 SNEGSKA (reference sequence). CDR3 amino acids: CSGNTGAREQFF. The CDR3, as DNA: TGCAGTGGAAATACAGGGGCTCGCGAGCAGTTCTTC.

This clonotype was seen repeatedly, ten times or more. The chain has TRBV28 and TRBJ2-3; D is unresolved. The germline V and J ends were trimmed by 1 base and 6 bases, with 8 bases remaining between them. The CDR3 sequence is 13 residues long. In germline, CDR1 is MDHEN, CDR2 SYDVKM. The DNA for the CDR3 is TGTGCCAGCAGTTTATTAGTCGGTGATACGCAGTATTTT. Its translation: CASSLLVGDTQYF.

The chain uses TRBV11-2 and TRBJ2-3; D is perhaps TRBD1 (5 bases). Between the trimmed V and J ends, which lost 0 bases and 1 base, there was a span of 11 bases. The CDR3 is 16 amino acids. Germline CDR1 SGHAT, CDR2 FQNNGV. The CDR3 sequence: CASSLEGAQGTDTQYF. DNA of the CDR3: TGTGCCAGCAGCTTAGAAGGGGCGCAGGGCACAGATACGCAGTATTTT.

The chain is built from TRBV5-1 and TRBJ1-2; 9 bases line up with TRBD1. This CDR3 spans 13 amino acids. After removal of 3 bases from V and 4 bases from J, the junction contained 1 base not matched to a gene. Germline CDR1 and CDR2: SGHRS and YFSETQ. The chain's CDR3 is CASSSDRGYGYTF. DNA for the CDR3: TGCGCCAGCAGCTCGGACAGGGGCTATGGCTACACCTTC.

This clonotype was seen repeatedly, ten times or more. The V and J genes are TRBV20-1 and TRBJ1-1, with a possible D match to TRBD1 (5 bases). The CDR3 extends over 10 amino acids. V lost 2 bases, J lost 10 bases, and 8 bases lay in between. CDR1 is DFQATT and CDR2 is SNEGSKA in the germline V gene (reference sequence). CDR3: CSARSGTAFF. The CDR3 nucleotides are TGCAGTGCTAGATCAGGGACAGCTTTCTTT.